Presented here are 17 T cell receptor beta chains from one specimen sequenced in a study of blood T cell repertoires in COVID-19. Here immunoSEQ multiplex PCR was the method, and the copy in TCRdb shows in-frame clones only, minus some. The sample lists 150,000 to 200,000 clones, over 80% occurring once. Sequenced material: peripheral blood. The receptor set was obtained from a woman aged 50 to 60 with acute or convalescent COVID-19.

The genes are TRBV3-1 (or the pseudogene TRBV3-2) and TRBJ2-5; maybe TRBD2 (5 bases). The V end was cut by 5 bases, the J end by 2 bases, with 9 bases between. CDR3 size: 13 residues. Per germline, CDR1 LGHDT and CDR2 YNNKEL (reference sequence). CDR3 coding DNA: TGTGCCAGCAGCTCGGGGTTTCAAGAGACCCAGTACTTC. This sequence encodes CASSSGFQETQYF.

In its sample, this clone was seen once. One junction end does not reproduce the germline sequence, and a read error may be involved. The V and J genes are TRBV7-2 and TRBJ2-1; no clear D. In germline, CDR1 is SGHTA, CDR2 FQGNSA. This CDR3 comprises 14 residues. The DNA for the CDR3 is TGTGCCAGCAGCTTAGACTCTTTCACGAATGTGCAGTTCTTC. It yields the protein CASSLDSFTNVQFF.

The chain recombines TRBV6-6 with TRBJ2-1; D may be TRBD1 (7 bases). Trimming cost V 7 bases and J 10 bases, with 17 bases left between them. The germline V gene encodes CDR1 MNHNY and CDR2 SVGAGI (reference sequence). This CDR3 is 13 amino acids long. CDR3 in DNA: TGTGCCAGCAACCCGGACAGGAGGGGGGAGCAGTTCTTC. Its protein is CASNPDRRGEQFF.

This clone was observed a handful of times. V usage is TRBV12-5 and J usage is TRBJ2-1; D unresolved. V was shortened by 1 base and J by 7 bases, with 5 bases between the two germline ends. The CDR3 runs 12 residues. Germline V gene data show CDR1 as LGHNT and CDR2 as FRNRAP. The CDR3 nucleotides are TGTGCTAGTGGTTTGGGGAGTAATGAGCAGTTCTTC. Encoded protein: CASGLGSNEQFF.

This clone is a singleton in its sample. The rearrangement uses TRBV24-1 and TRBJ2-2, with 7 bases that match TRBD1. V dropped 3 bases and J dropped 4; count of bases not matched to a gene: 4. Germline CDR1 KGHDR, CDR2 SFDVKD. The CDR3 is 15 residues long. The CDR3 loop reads CATSDHRGVTGELFF. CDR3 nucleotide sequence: TGTGCCACCAGTGATCACAGGGGTGTCACCGGGGAGCTGTTTTTT.

This CDR3 reads CASSLIGENTEAFF. The CDR3 DNA reads TGTGCCAGCAGTTTAATAGGGGAGAACACTGAAGCTTTCTTT. V is TRBV28 and J is TRBJ1-1, with D possibly TRBD1 on 5 matching bases. The germline CDR1 and CDR2 sequences are MDHEN and SYDVKM. There are 14 residues in the CDR3. Trimming took 2 bases from V and 1 from J, leaving 8 bases between them.

The CDR3 region has the DNA TGTGCCAGCAGTGAAGCGCTGGGCCTCGCGAGTGGCTACACCTTC. This translates into CASSEALGLASGYTF. The chain employs TRBV6-1 and TRBJ1-2; D is ambiguous. Trimming pared 0 bases from V and 7 bases from J, leaving 15 bases between. CDR3 length: 15 residues. Looked up from germline, CDR1 is MNHNS and CDR2 is SASEGT.

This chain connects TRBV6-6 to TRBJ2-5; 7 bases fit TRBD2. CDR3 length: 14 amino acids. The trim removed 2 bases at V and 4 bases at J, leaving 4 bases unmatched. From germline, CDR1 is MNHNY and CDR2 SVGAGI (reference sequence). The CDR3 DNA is TGTGCCAGCAGTTACCCCGGGGGGACAGAGACCCAGTACTTC. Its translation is CASSYPGGTETQYF.

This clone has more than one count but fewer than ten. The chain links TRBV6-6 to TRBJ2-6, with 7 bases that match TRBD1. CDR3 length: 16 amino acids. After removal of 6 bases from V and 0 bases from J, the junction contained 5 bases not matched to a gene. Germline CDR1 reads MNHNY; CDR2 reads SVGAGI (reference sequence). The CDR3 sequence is CASSRTGISGANVLTF. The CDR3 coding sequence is TGTGCCAGCAGCAGGACAGGAATCTCTGGGGCCAACGTCCTGACTTTC.

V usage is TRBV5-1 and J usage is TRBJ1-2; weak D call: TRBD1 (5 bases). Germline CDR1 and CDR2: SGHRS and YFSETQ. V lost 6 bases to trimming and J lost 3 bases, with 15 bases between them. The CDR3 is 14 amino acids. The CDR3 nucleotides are TGCGCCAGCAACCCTGACGGGGGTGACTATGGCTACACCTTC. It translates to CASNPDGGDYGYTF. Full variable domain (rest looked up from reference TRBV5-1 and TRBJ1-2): KAGVTQTPRYLIKTRGQQVTLSCSPISGHRSVSWYQQTPGQGLQFLFEYFSETQRNKGNFPGRFSGRQFSNSRSEMNVSTLELGDSALYLCASNPDGGDYGYTFGSGTRLTVV.

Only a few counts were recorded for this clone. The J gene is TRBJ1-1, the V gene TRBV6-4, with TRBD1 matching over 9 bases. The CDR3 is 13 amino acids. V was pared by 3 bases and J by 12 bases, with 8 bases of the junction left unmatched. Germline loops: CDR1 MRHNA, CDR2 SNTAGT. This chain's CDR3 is CASSDEGQGIPFF. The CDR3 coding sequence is TGTGCCAGCAGTGATGAAGGACAGGGGATCCCTTTCTTT.

Here the CDR3 reads CASQPQQGSNQPQHF. The CDR3 DNA is TGTGCCAGCCAACCTCAACAGGGAAGCAATCAGCCCCAGCATTTT. The chain is built from TRBV27 and TRBJ1-5; a possible D gene is TRBD1 (6 bases). V was pared by 8 bases and J by 1 base, with 15 bases between. Germline assignment: CDR1 MNHEY and CDR2 SMNVEV (reference sequence). The CDR3 loop spans 15 amino acids.

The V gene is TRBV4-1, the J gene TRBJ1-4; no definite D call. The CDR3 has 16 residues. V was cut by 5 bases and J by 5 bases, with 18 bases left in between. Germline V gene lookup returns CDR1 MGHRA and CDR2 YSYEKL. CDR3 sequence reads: CASSSRSAVINEKLFF. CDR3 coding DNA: TGCGCCAGCAGCTCCCGCAGCGCGGTTATAAATGAAAAACTGTTTTTT.

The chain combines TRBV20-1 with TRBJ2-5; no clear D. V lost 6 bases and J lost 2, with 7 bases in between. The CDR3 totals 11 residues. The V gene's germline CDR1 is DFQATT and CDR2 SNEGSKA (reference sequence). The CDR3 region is CSANFQETQYF. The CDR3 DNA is TGCAGTGCAAACTTTCAAGAGACCCAGTACTTC.

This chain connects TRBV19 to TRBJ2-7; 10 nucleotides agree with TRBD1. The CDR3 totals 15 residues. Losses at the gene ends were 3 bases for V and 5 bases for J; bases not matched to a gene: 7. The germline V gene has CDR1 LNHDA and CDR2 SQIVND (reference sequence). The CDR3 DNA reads TGTGCCAGTAGTATTTCAGGGACAGGGGCCAACGAGCAGTACTTC. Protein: CASSISGTGANEQYF.

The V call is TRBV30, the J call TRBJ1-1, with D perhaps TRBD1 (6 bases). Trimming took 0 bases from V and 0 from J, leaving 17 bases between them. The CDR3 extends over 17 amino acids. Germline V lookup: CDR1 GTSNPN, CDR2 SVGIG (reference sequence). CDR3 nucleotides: TGTGCCTGGAGTGTAGGGCAGGGGCATACCCTGAACACTGAAGCTTTCTTT. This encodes CAWSVGQGHTLNTEAFF.

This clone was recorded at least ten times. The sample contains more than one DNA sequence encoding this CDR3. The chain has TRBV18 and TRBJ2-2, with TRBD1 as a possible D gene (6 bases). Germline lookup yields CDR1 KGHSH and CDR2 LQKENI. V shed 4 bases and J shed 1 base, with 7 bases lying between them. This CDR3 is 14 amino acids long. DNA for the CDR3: TGTGCCAGCTCACTACAGGGGAACACCGGGGAGCTGTTTTTT. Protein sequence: CASSLQGNTGELFF.